These 28 T cell receptor beta chains were all obtained from the same sample, sequenced in a study of T cell clonality in common variable immunodeficiency. The data were produced by immunoSEQ multiplex PCR, yet TCRdb's version contains in-frame clones alone and is incomplete. The repertoire yields 45,000 to 70,000 clones, none seen only once; the top ten contain roughly 5.3%. The material sequenced was peripheral blood mononuclear cells. All receptors come from a person between 18 and 75 years old in good health.

This clone was seen at least ten times. The read ends 3 residues shy of where the CDR3 ends; the end is completed using the germline J gene. V gene TRBV7-2 combines with J gene TRBJ1-3, with 7 bases lining up with TRBD1. Looked up from germline, CDR1 is SGHTA and CDR2 is FQGNSA. The junction had 3 bases not matched to a gene; V was cut back by 5 bases and J by 2 bases. The CDR3 totals 14 residues. The CDR3 loop reads CASSPQGAGNTIYF. The part of the CDR3 DNA that was read is TGTGCCAGCAGCCCTCAGGGGGCTGGAAACACC.

This clone was recorded at least ten times. Read coverage stops 3 residues before the CDR3 terminus; the germline J gene supplies the remainder. The chain has TRBV5-8 and TRBJ2-1; D gene ambiguous. V was clipped by 0 bases and J by 9 bases, with 7 bases between them. The CDR3 covers 12 residues. Germline V gene lookup returns CDR1 SGHTS and CDR2 YDEGEE. CDR3 sequence: CASSLEVSEQFF. The covered CDR3 bases are TGTGCCAGCAGCTTGGAAGTCAGTGAG.

Ten or more counts support this clone. The read ends 3 residues before the CDR3 terminus; that terminus is restored from the germline J gene. This chain joins TRBV5-1 and TRBJ2-1; D is perhaps TRBD1 (5 bases). Germline V gene lookup returns CDR1 SGHRS and CDR2 YFSETQ. The CDR3 contains 15 residues. Trimming cost V 5 bases and J 8 bases, with 20 bases left between them. The CDR3 loop reads CASRVSGAISDEQFF. The covered CDR3 bases are TGCGCCAGCAGGGTATCTGGGGCGATCTCCGATGAG.

The table lists this clone with a few counts. The CDR3 end is not reached by the read, which stops 3 residues before it; the germline J gene fills it in. The rearrangement links TRBV5-1 to TRBJ2-1; 10 bases map to TRBD2. The V and J ends lost 4 bases and 0 bases, in that order; junction bases with no gene match: 10. The germline gives CDR1 SGHRS, CDR2 YFSETQ. The CDR3 loop spans 18 amino acids. This chain's CDR3 is CASSPRGTSVSSYNEQFF. The part of the CDR3 DNA that was read is TGCGCCAGCAGCCCGCGCGGGACTAGCGTATCCTCCTACAATGAG.

In this sample, this clone turned up many times. From the germline J gene comes the end of the CDR3, since the read stops 3 residues before it. The chain carries TRBV2 and TRBJ2-1; D unclear. V gave up 3 bases and J gave up 1 base, with 10 bases separating them. The germline CDR1 and CDR2 sequences are SNHLY and FYNNEI. CDR3 length: 15 residues. The CDR3 sequence is CASSDPLGSYNEQFF. Incomplete CDR3 DNA: TGTGCCAGCAGTGACCCCTTAGGGTCCTACAATGAG.

This clone was detected many times. CDR3 residues: CASSEEGAVADTQYF. The sequenced part of the CDR3 DNA is TGTGCCAGCAGTGAGGAGGGGGCAGTCGCAGATACG. The genes are TRBV2 and TRBJ2-3; D may be TRBD1 (7 bases). The read falls 3 residues short of the CDR3 end, and the missing part is taken from the germline J gene. CDR1 and CDR2 (germline): SNHLY, FYNNEI. The CDR3 contains 15 residues. Trimming cost V 3 bases and J 4 bases, with 14 bases left between them.

In its sample, this clone was seen many times. The CDR3 end falls 3 residues outside the read, so it is completed with the germline J gene. The chain is built from TRBV20-1 and TRBJ1-1, with 10 bases aligning to TRBD1. This CDR3 region has 15 residues. CDR1 and CDR2 from the germline V gene are DFQATT and SNEGSKA (reference sequence). The J segment lost 1 base and the V segment lost 3 bases, leaving 5 bases of the junction unmatched. The sequenced CDR3 bases are TGCAGTGCTAGCGGCCGACAGGGGGCGAACACTGAA. Amino acids: CSASGRQGANTE. The whole CDR3 protein is CSASGRQGANTEAFF.

This clone showed up many times. The read finishes 3 residues shy of the CDR3 end, and the germline J gene is used to complete it. This chain connects TRBV18 to TRBJ2-7; D perhaps matches TRBD1 (5 bases). Trimming shortened V by 0 bases and J by 3 bases, and 12 bases separated the two germline ends. Germline-derived CDR1 and CDR2 are KGHSH and LQKENI. This CDR3 spans 15 amino acids. CDR3 residues: CASSPPTDRNYEQYF. CDR3 bases read: TGTGCCAGCTCACCACCGACTGACAGAAACTACGAG.

This clone has ten or more counts. The read ends 3 residues shy of where the CDR3 ends; the end is completed using the germline J gene. The chain employs TRBV19 and TRBJ2-1; D is unresolved. Trimming pared 5 bases from V and 0 bases from J, leaving 5 bases between. The CDR3 spans 13 residues. Per the germline V gene, CDR1 is LNHDA and CDR2 is SQIVND (reference sequence). CDR3 in amino acids: CASSPSSYNEQFF. The covered CDR3 bases are TGTGCCAGTAGTCCCAGCTCCTACAATGAG.

This clone appeared a few times. The sequence runs out 3 residues before the end of the CDR3; the remainder is reconstructed from the germline J gene. This sequence joins TRBV5-1 and TRBJ2-3; 9 bases match TRBD1. The CDR3 has 13 residues. From germline, CDR1 is SGHRS and CDR2 YFSETQ. Partial CDR3 DNA: TGCGCCAGCAGCTTATGGACAGGGGAGTCG. Translated, it gives CASSLWTGES. Given in full, the CDR3 is CASSLWTGESQYF. Full variable domain (rest looked up from reference TRBV5-1 and TRBJ2-3): KAGVTQTPRYLIKTRGQQVTLSCSPISGHRSVSWYQQTPGQGLQFLFEYFSETQRNKGNFPGRFSGRQFSNSRSEMNVSTLELGDSALYLCASSLWTGESQYFGPGTRLTVL.

This clone appeared many times. The read ends 3 residues early relative to the CDR3; the germline J gene fills the gap. The chain is built from TRBV20-1 and TRBJ2-7, with 11 bases aligning to TRBD2. Germline assignment: CDR1 DFQATT and CDR2 SNEGSKA (reference sequence). The CDR3 extends over 13 amino acids. V was pared by 5 bases and J by 3 bases, with 3 bases of the junction left unmatched. Partial CDR3 DNA: TGCAGTGCTTCCGGGACTAGCGGCTACGAG. As protein: CSASGTSGYE. The whole CDR3 is CSASGTSGYEQYF.

This clone was counted at least ten times. The read halts 3 residues ahead of the CDR3 end, with the missing end drawn from the germline J gene. This chain joins TRBV20-1 and TRBJ2-7; D unresolved. The V gene's germline CDR1 is DFQATT and CDR2 SNEGSKA (reference sequence). Deletions cut 3 bases from V and 2 bases from J, with 11 bases between. The CDR3 sequence is 13 residues long. The CDR3 bases that were read are TGCAGTGCTAGGTTGCAGAATGCCTACGAG. It encodes CSARLQNAYE. The CDR3 in its entirety is CSARLQNAYEQYF.

This clone was detected ten times or more. From the germline J gene comes the end of the CDR3, since the read stops 3 residues before it. The chain couples TRBV19 to TRBJ2-2; D not certain. This CDR3 has 14 residues. V lost 4 bases and J 4 bases, leaving 10 bases between the germline ends. Germline CDR1 and CDR2: LNHDA and SQIVND (reference sequence). Incomplete CDR3 DNA: TGTGCCAGTAGTAACCCCAGAGTCACCGGGGAG. Encoded protein: CASSNPRVTGE. The complete CDR3 sequence is CASSNPRVTGELFF. The variable domain in full, with the rest retrieved from reference TRBV19 and TRBJ2-2, is DGGITQSPKYLFRKEGQNVTLSCEQNLNHDAMYWYRQDPGQGLRLIYYSQIVNDFQKGDIAEGYSVSREKKESFPLTVTSAQKNPTAFYLCASSNPRVTGELFFGEGSRLTVL.

The table lists this clone with many counts. The missing CDR3 end, 3 residues past where the read stops, is filled in from the germline J gene. This chain connects TRBV20-1 to TRBJ2-1, with D possibly being TRBD2 (6 bases). There are 13 residues in the CDR3. The germline V gene encodes CDR1 DFQATT and CDR2 SNEGSKA (reference sequence). The germline V and J ends were trimmed by 4 bases and 7 bases, with 14 bases remaining between them. CDR3 bases read: TGCAGTGCTATACGCCCGGGGACTAATGAG. It codes for CSAIRPGTNE. From start to end, the CDR3 is CSAIRPGTNEQFF.

At least ten counts were recorded for this clone. The read terminates 3 residues before the CDR3 end, so the remaining end is supplied by the germline J gene. The rearrangement joins TRBV5-5 to TRBJ1-2; 7 bases fit TRBD1. Germline-derived CDR1 and CDR2 are SGHKS and YYEKEE (reference sequence). V was pared by 1 base and J by 3 bases, with 6 bases of the junction left unmatched. The CDR3 has 15 amino acids. CDR3: CASSLIPGGDYGYTF. The CDR3 bases that were read are TGTGCCAGCAGCTTGATTCCAGGGGGAGACTATGGC. Full variable domain (remainder filled in from reference TRBV5-5 and TRBJ1-2): DAGVTQSPTHLIKTRGQQVTLRCSPISGHKSVSWYQQVLGQGPQFIFQYYEKEERGRGNFPDRFSARQFPNYSSELNVNALLLGDSALYLCASSLIPGGDYGYTFGSGTRLTVV.

This clone was seen repeatedly, ten times or more. The missing CDR3 end, 3 residues past where the read stops, is filled in from the germline J gene. The rearrangement joins TRBV19 to TRBJ1-4; 7 bases match TRBD1. The CDR3 extends over 14 amino acids. Germline V lookup: CDR1 LNHDA, CDR2 SQIVND (reference sequence). After removal of 4 bases from V and 4 bases from J, the junction contained 3 bases not matched to a gene. The chain's CDR3 is CASSKQGRNEKLFF. Incomplete CDR3 DNA: TGTGCCAGTAGTAAACAGGGGCGTAATGAAAAA. Complete variable domain (other parts from reference TRBV19 and TRBJ1-4): DGGITQSPKYLFRKEGQNVTLSCEQNLNHDAMYWYRQDPGQGLRLIYYSQIVNDFQKGDIAEGYSVSREKKESFPLTVTSAQKNPTAFYLCASSKQGRNEKLFFGSGTQLSVL.

This clone was recorded many times. The CDR3 end falls 3 residues outside the read, so it is completed with the germline J gene. The rearrangement uses TRBV7-3 and TRBJ1-1; D is perhaps TRBD1 (6 bases). CDR3 length: 16 residues. From germline, CDR1 is SGHTA and CDR2 FQGTGA. Trimming took off 1 base at V and 4 bases at J, with 16 bases between the two ends. This CDR3 is CASSLRDTLGSTEAFF. The DNA read from the CDR3 is TGTGCCAGCAGCTTAAGGGACACTCTTGGGAGCACTGAA.

This clone occurred a few times. With the read ending 3 residues before the CDR3 end, the germline J gene is used to fill in that end. The chain uses TRBV5-1 and TRBJ2-7; TRBD2 matches at 14 bases. With V trimmed by 4 bases and J by 4 bases, 10 bases remained unmatched. CDR3 length: 17 amino acids. Germline V gene sequence: CDR1 SGHRS, CDR2 YFSETQ. CDR3 amino acids: CASSPTGTSGSLYEQYF. CDR3 DNA, as far as it was read: TGCGCCAGCAGCCCTACCGGGACTAGCGGGAGCTTGTACGAG.

This clone has at least ten counts. Read data end 3 residues before the CDR3 end; the end is taken from the germline J gene. The genes are TRBV6-2 or TRBV6-3 and TRBJ2-2; 7 bases fit TRBD2. Germline V CDR1 and CDR2: MNHEY, SVGEGT. The CDR3 extends over 14 amino acids. With V trimmed by 9 bases and J by 4 bases, 8 bases remained unmatched. The CDR3 bases that were read are TGTGCCAGTGGGGGGGGTCGGATCACCGGGGAG. Translated: CASGGGRITGE. The whole CDR3 protein is CASGGGRITGELFF.

This clone was detected ten times or more. The read comes to an end 3 residues before the CDR3 does, leaving the germline J gene to fill in the end. V and J are TRBV7-9 and TRBJ1-5, with 7 bases matching TRBD1. This CDR3 region has 15 residues. With V trimmed by 3 bases and J by 6 bases, 8 bases remained unmatched. Germline CDR1 SEHNR, CDR2 FQNEAQ (reference sequence). CDR3 protein: CASSLGDTGVQPQHF. The sequenced CDR3 bases are TGTGCCAGCAGCTTGGGGGATACAGGGGTTCAGCCC.

The sample holds many counts of this clone. The read falls 3 residues short of the CDR3 end, and the missing part is taken from the germline J gene. The chain couples TRBV19 to TRBJ2-2, with D unresolved. Germline V gene sequence: CDR1 LNHDA, CDR2 SQIVND (reference sequence). The CDR3 contains 14 residues. The germline V and J ends were trimmed by 3 bases and 6 bases, with 11 bases remaining between them. The CDR3 sequence is CASSIRPDSGELFF. The part of the CDR3 DNA that was read is TGTGCCAGTAGTATCAGGCCTGATTCCGGGGAG.

In this sample, this clone turned up many times. The read halts 3 residues ahead of the CDR3 end, with the missing end drawn from the germline J gene. V and J are TRBV5-6 and TRBJ2-7, with TRBD2 identical over 10 bases. CDR1 SGHDT and CDR2 YYEEEE come from the germline V gene. With 0 bases clipped from V and 4 bases from J, the junction kept 4 bases outside the gene matches. The CDR3 runs 15 residues. CDR3: CASSLGAGGPYEQYF. The covered CDR3 bases are TGTGCCAGCAGCTTGGGAGCGGGAGGGCCGTACGAG.

This clone has at least ten counts. The CDR3 region is CASSLAGPGTDTQYF. CDR3 bases read: TGCGCCAGCAGCTTGGCGGGCCCGGGGACAGATACG. The chain couples TRBV5-1 to TRBJ2-3, with D perhaps matching TRBD2 (5 bases). The observed sequence ends 3 residues before the CDR3 terminus, with the missing tail filled in from the germline J gene. V was shortened by 0 bases and J by 3 bases, with 11 bases between the two germline ends. The CDR3 length is 15 residues. Germline V gene sequence: CDR1 SGHRS, CDR2 YFSETQ.

This clone was seen at least ten times. Incomplete CDR3 DNA: TGTGCCAGCAGCTTCCAGGCAGGGGCCGGGGAG. Encoded protein: CASSFQAGAGE. The CDR3 as a whole reads CASSFQAGAGELFF. This chain connects TRBV11-2 to TRBJ2-2, with a tentative D call TRBD1 (6 bases). The DNA ends 3 residues before the CDR3 does, and the rest of the CDR3 is filled in from the germline J gene. The CDR3 extends over 14 amino acids. Trimming shortened V by 3 bases and J by 6 bases, and 11 bases separated the two germline ends. CDR1 is SGHAT and CDR2 is FQNNGV in the germline V gene.

On this clone: Read coverage stops 3 residues before the CDR3 terminus; the germline J gene supplies the remainder. The chain joins TRBV5-1 to TRBJ2-5; 9 bases map to TRBD2. The CDR3 spans 15 residues. Trimming cost V 2 bases and J 5 bases; bases outside gene matches: 7. Germline V lookup: CDR1 SGHRS, CDR2 YFSETQ. The part of the CDR3 DNA that was read is TGCGCCAGCAGCTTAGTTGCGGGAGGGCCGGAGACC. Translated: CASSLVAGGPET. The whole CDR3 sequence is CASSLVAGGPETQYF.

Ten or more counts support this clone. The read is 3 residues too short to cover the CDR3 end, so that end is filled in from the germline J gene. The V and J genes are TRBV2 and TRBJ2-6; 11 bases fit TRBD1. The V and J ends lost 6 bases and 1 base, in that order; junction bases with no gene match: 5. This CDR3 spans 17 amino acids. Looked up from germline, CDR1 is SNHLY and CDR2 is FYNNEI. CDR3 sequence: CASSPGQGVSGANVLTF. Incomplete CDR3 DNA: TGTGCCAGCAGCCCGGGACAGGGGGTATCTGGGGCCAACGTC.

This clone was observed many times. The read terminates 3 residues ahead of where the CDR3 ends, so the germline J gene completes it. The gene calls are TRBV5-1 and TRBJ2-5; D may be TRBD2 (5 bases). Germline V gene sequence: CDR1 SGHRS, CDR2 YFSETQ. Between the trimmed V and J ends, which lost 5 bases and 1 base, there was a span of 9 bases. CDR3 length: 13 residues. CDR3 sequence: CASSRSGQETQYF. Incomplete CDR3 DNA: TGCGCCAGCAGTAGGAGCGGCCAAGAGACC.

This clone was detected ten times or more. Sequencing ends 3 residues short of the CDR3 end; the germline J gene provides the rest. The rearrangement uses TRBV5-6 and TRBJ1-1; D is undetermined. The germline gives CDR1 SGHDT, CDR2 YYEEEE. The CDR3 extends over 12 amino acids. The CDR3 loop is CASSLRWWEAFF. The CDR3 bases that were read are TGTGCCAGCAGCTTGCGGTGGTGGGAA. Full variable domain (rest looked up from reference TRBV5-6 and TRBJ1-1): DAGVTQSPTHLIKTRGQQVTLRCSPKSGHDTVSWYQQALGQGPQFIFQYYEEEERQRGNFPDRFSGHQFPNYSSELNVNALLLGDSALYLCASSLRWWEAFFGQGTRLTVV.